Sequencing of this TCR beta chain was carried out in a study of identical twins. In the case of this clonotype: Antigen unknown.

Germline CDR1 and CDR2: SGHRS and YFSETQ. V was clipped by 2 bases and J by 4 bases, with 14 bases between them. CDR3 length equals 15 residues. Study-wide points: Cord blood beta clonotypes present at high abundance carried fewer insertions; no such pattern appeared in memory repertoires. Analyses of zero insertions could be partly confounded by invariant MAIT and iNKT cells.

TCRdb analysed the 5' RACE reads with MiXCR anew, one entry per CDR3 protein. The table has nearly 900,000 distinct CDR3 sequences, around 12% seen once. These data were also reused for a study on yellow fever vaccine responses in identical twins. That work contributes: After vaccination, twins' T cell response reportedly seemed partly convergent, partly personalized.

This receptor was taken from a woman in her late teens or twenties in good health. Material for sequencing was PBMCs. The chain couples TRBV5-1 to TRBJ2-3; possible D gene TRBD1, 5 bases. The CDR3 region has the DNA TGCGCCAGCAGCTTCAATCTCAGGGAAGCAGATACGCAGTATTTT. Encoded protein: CASSFNLREADTQYF.